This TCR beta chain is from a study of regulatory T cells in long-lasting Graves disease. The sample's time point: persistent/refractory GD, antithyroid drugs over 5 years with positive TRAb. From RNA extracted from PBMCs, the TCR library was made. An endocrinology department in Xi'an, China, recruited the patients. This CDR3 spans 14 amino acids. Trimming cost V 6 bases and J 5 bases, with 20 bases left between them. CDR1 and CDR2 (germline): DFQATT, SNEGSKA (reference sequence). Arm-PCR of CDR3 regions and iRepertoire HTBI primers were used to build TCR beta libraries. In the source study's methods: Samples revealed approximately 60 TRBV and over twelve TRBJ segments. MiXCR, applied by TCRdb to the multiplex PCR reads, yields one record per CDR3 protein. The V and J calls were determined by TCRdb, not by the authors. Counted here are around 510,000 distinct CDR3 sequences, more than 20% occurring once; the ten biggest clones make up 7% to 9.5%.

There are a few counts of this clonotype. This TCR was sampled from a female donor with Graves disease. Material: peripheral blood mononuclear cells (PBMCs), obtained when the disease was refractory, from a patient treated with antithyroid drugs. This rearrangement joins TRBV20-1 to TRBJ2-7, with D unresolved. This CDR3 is CSAGKVFGVNEQYF. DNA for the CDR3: TGCAGTGCGGGAAAGGTTTTTGGCGTCAACGAGCAGTACTTC.